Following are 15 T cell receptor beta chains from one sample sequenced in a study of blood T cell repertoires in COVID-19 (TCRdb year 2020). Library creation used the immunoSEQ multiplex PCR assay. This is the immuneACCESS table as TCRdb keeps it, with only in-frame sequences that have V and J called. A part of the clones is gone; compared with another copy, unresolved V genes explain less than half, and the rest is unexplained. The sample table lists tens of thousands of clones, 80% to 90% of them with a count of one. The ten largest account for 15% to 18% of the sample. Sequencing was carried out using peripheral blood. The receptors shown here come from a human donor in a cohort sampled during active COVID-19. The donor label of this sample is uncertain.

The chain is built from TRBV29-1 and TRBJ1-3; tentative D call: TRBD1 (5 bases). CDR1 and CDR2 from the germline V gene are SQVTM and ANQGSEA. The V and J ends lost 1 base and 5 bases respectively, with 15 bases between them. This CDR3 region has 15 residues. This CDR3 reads CSVEAEGAGRNTIYF. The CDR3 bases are TGCAGCGTTGAAGCAGAAGGGGCAGGGCGAAACACCATATATTTT.

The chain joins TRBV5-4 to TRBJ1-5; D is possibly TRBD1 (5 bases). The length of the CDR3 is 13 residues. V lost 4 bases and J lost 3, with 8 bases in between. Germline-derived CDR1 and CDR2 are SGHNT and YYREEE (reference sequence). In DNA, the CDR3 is TGTGCCAGCAGCCGGGACTCCAATCAGCCCCAGCATTTT. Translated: CASSRDSNQPQHF.

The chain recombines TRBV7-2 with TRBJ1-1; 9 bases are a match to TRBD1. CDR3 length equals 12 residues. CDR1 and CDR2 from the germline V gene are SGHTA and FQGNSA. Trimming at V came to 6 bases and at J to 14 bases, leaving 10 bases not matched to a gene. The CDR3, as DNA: TGTGCCAGCAGTCCCGGGGGCACAGGGGGCTTCTTT. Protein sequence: CASSPGGTGGFF.

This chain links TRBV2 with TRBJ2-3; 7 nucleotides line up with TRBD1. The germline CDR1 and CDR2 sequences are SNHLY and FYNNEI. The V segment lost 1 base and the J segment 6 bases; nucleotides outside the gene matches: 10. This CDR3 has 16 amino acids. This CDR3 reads CASSEGWRGGGDTQYF. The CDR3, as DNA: TGTGCCAGCAGTGAAGGGTGGCGAGGGGGCGGGGATACGCAGTATTTT.

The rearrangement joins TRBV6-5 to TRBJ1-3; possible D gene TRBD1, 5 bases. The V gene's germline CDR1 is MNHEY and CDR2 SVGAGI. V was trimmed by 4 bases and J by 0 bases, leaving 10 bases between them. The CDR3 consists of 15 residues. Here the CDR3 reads CASSSTVLSGNTIYF. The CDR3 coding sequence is TGTGCCAGCAGTTCGACAGTGCTCTCTGGAAACACCATATATTTT.

The chain's CDR3 is CASSSRQGAGTDTQYF. DNA for the CDR3: TGTGCCAGCAGCTCCCGACAGGGGGCAGGCACAGATACGCAGTATTTT. The rearrangement links TRBV9 to TRBJ2-3; 10 bases match TRBD1. Germline CDR1 is SGDLS and CDR2 is YYNGEE. The CDR3 extends over 16 amino acids. The junction had 6 bases not matched to a gene; V was cut back by 4 bases and J by 1 base.

The CDR3 nucleotides are TGTGCCAGCAGCTTATCTGGTAGCGGGGGGGTATGGAAAAACATTCAGTACTTC. Encoded protein: CASSLSGSGGVWKNIQYF. The chain couples TRBV7-2 to TRBJ2-4, with TRBD2 matching 11 bases. Looked up from germline, CDR1 is SGHTA and CDR2 is FQGNSA. Losses at the gene ends were 2 bases for V and 4 bases for J; bases not matched to a gene: 10. This CDR3 comprises 18 residues.

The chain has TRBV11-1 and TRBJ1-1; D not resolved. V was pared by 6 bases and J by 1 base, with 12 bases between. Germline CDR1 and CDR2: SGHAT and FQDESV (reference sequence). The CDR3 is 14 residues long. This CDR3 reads CASRSDNRNTEAFF. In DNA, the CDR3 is TGTGCCAGCAGGAGTGACAACCGGAACACTGAAGCTTTCTTT.

The CDR3 DNA sequence: TGTGCCGTGACAGGGGAGGAGACAGATACGCAGTATTTT. Its translation: CAVTGEETDTQYF. This chain connects TRBV7-9 to TRBJ2-3; 8 nucleotides match TRBD1. Trimming took 11 bases from V and 3 from J; bases not matched to a gene: 7. This CDR3 is 13 amino acids long. Germline CDR1 is SEHNR and CDR2 is FQNEAQ (reference sequence).

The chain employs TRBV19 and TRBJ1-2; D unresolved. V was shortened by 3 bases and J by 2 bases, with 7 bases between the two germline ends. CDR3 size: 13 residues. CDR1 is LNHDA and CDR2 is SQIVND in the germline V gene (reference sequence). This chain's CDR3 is CASSIGGNYGYTF. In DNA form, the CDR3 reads TGTGCCAGTAGTATTGGAGGGAACTATGGCTACACCTTC.

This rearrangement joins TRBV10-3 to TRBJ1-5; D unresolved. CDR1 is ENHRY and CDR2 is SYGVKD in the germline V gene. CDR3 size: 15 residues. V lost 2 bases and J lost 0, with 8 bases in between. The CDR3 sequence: CAISEVTSSNQPQHF. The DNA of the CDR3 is TGTGCCATCAGTGAGGTGACATCTAGCAATCAGCCCCAGCATTTT.

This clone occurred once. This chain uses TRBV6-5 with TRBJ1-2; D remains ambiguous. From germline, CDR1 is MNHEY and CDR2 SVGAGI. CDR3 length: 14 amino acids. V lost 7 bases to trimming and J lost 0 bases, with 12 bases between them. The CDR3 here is CASTLGGSNYGYTF. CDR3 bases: TGTGCCAGCACTTTGGGAGGGTCTAACTATGGCTACACCTTC.

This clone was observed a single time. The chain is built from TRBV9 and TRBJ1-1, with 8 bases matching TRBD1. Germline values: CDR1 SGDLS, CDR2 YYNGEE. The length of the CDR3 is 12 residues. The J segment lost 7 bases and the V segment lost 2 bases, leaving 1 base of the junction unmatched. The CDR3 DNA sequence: TGTGCCAGCAGCGTTGGGACAGGTGAAGCTTTCTTT. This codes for CASSVGTGEAFF. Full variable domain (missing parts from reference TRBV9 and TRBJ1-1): DSGVTQTPKHLITATGQRVTLRCSPRSGDLSVYWYQQSLDQGLQFLIQYYNGEERAKGNILERFSAQQFPDLHSELNLSSLELGDSALYFCASSVGTGEAFFGQGTRLTVV.

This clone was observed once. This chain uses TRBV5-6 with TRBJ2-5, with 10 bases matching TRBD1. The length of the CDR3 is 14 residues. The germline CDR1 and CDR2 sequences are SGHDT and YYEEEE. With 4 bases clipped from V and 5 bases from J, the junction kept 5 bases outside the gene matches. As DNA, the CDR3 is TGTGCCAGCAGCGGCGCGGACAGGGGGGAGACCCAGTACTTC. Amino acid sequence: CASSGADRGETQYF. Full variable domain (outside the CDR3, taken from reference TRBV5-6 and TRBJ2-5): DAGVTQSPTHLIKTRGQQVTLRCSPKSGHDTVSWYQQALGQGPQFIFQYYEEEERQRGNFPDRFSGHQFPNYSSELNVNALLLGDSALYLCASSGADRGETQYFGPGTRLLVL.

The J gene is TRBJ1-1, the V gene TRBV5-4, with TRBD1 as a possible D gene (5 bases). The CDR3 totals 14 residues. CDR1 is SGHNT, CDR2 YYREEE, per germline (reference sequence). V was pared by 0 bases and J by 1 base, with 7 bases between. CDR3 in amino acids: CASSLGGKNTEAFF. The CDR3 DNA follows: TGTGCCAGCAGCTTGGGGGGCAAGAACACTGAAGCTTTCTTT.